The 29 T cell receptor beta chains below were found in one sample sequenced in a study of beta chain features in type 1 diabetes. General study results and limits: TCRB CDR3s were moderately but significantly shorter in Type 1 diabetes patients in all four CD4+ subsets.

These TCRs' antigens remain unknown. Expressed TCRB transcripts were sequenced, since all the RNA that had been isolated was reverse transcribed. Profiled with immunoSEQ multiplex PCR; TCRdb holds only in-frame clones, not every one. The table has hundreds of thousands of clones, roughly a tenth seen once. The sequenced sample consisted of central memory CD4+ T cells from blood. These receptors all stem from a man aged 25-45 years with type 1 diabetes.

This clone was counted between two and nine times. The chain recombines TRBV10-3 with TRBJ2-1; 10 bases fit TRBD2. CDR1 is ENHRY, CDR2 SYGVKD, per germline. There are 15 residues in the CDR3. Trimming at V came to 6 bases and at J to 6 bases, leaving 8 bases not matched to a gene. CDR3 sequence: CAIRKSSGGVNEQFF. The CDR3 nucleotides are TGTGCCATCAGAAAGTCTAGCGGGGGTGTCAATGAGCAGTTCTTC.

The rearrangement joins TRBV11-2 to TRBJ2-5, with 7 bases identical to TRBD2. This CDR3 contains 15 residues. CDR1 and CDR2 from the germline V gene are SGHAT and FQNNGV. Trimming removed 1 base from V and 4 bases from J; junction bases left unmatched: 6. In DNA form, the CDR3 reads TGTGCCAGCAGCTTAGGAACGGGGGGAGGAGAGACCCAGTACTTC. Its translation: CASSLGTGGGETQYF.

The rearrangement links TRBV7-8 to TRBJ2-2; TRBD1 aligns across 9 bases. The V segment lost 5 bases and the J segment 6 bases; nucleotides outside the gene matches: 7. Germline V lookup: CDR1 SGHVS, CDR2 FQNEAQ. The CDR3 is 15 amino acids. The CDR3 DNA is TGTGCCAGCAGCCTACAGGGGGCAGAGGCCGGGGAGCTGTTTTTT. Protein sequence: CASSLQGAEAGELFF.

This rearrangement joins TRBV7-8 to TRBJ1-1; no clear D. Germline V gene sequence: CDR1 SGHVS, CDR2 FQNEAQ. The CDR3 has 14 amino acids. V lost 5 bases, J lost 0 bases, and 10 bases lay in between. CDR3 in amino acids: CASSPTRVNTEAFF. In DNA, the CDR3 is TGTGCCAGCAGCCCTACGCGGGTGAACACTGAAGCTTTCTTT.

This clone has at least ten counts. The rearrangement uses TRBV5-6 and TRBJ2-2, with 8 bases lining up with TRBD1. The CDR3 has 15 residues. Per germline, CDR1 SGHDT and CDR2 YYEEEE. With 5 bases clipped from V and 4 bases from J, the junction kept 7 bases outside the gene matches. CDR3 DNA sequence: TGTGCCAGCAGGGGGACAGGTCCGGGCACCGGGGAGCTGTTTTTT. Amino acid sequence: CASRGTGPGTGELFF.

A word on this clone: This may come from a read error, since a much larger clone is one base off. V gene TRBV5-6 combines with J gene TRBJ2-5, with D perhaps being TRBD1 or TRBD2 (5 bases each). Trimming removed 3 bases at V and 1 base at J, with 7 bases between. Germline V CDR1 and CDR2: SGHDT, YYEEEE. CDR3 length: 13 amino acids. In nucleotides, the CDR3 is TGTGCCAGCAGCTGGGGACCCCAAGAGACCCAGTACTTC. It is translated as CASSWGPQETQYF.

The chain couples TRBV28 to TRBJ1-2; 12 bases map to TRBD1. CDR3 length: 15 residues. CDR1 is MDHEN and CDR2 is SYDVKM in the germline V gene. V was pared by 3 bases and J by 5 bases, with 4 bases of the junction left unmatched. The CDR3 spells CASSFGDRGQYGYTF. CDR3 DNA sequence: TGTGCCAGCAGTTTTGGGGACAGGGGGCAATATGGCTACACCTTC.

The chain carries TRBV28 and TRBJ1-2; possible D gene TRBD1, 6 bases. V gave up 6 bases and J gave up 7 bases, with 24 bases separating them. The CDR3 spans 16 residues. CDR1 and CDR2 (germline): MDHEN, SYDVKM. The CDR3 is CASRDRSYRGELGYTF. DNA of the CDR3: TGTGCCAGCAGAGACAGGTCCTATCGAGGTGAGCTTGGCTACACCTTC.

This clone was picked up a small number of times. The V gene is TRBV23-1, the J gene TRBJ2-7, with D unresolved. TRBV23-1 is known as an ORF, though its function is uncertain. The CDR3 contains 15 residues. V was shortened by 0 bases and J by 0 bases, with 9 bases between the two germline ends. The CDR3: CASSQSGSASYEQYF. In DNA, the CDR3 is TGCGCCAGCAGTCAATCGGGCAGTGCCTCCTACGAGCAGTACTTC.

This CDR3 is CASSFILRPDRGRMVEAFF. The CDR3 DNA follows: TGTGCCAGCAGTTTTATCTTACGACCGGACAGGGGGCGAATGGTTGAAGCTTTCTTT. The chain recombines TRBV28 with TRBJ1-1; 11 positions agree with TRBD1. Germline CDR1 is MDHEN and CDR2 is SYDVKM. The CDR3 totals 19 residues. V was pared by 3 bases and J by 7 bases, with 19 bases of the junction left unmatched.

The rearrangement joins TRBV19 to TRBJ2-7; D perhaps matches TRBD1 (5 bases). Germline lookup yields CDR1 LNHDA and CDR2 SQIVND (reference sequence). V was clipped by 3 bases and J by 5 bases, with 8 bases between them. CDR3 length: 12 residues. Here the CDR3 DNA reads TGTGCCAGTAGTATTAGGGGCGACGAGCAGTACTTC. The encoded protein is CASSIRGDEQYF. The full variable domain, its missing parts supplied by reference TRBV19 and TRBJ2-7, is DGGITQSPKYLFRKEGQNVTLSCEQNLNHDAMYWYRQDPGQGLRLIYYSQIVNDFQKGDIAEGYSVSREKKESFPLTVTSAQKNPTAFYLCASSIRGDEQYFGPGTRLTVT.

The table lists this clone with a few counts. The chain links TRBV5-6 to TRBJ2-5; D is possibly TRBD2 (6 bases). Germline assignment: CDR1 SGHDT and CDR2 YYEEEE. V was trimmed by 2 bases and J by 2 bases, leaving 7 bases between them. The CDR3 extends over 13 amino acids. The CDR3 DNA is TGTGCCAGCAGCTTCGGGGGACAAGAGACCCAGTACTTC. Translating gives CASSFGGQETQYF.

CDR3 DNA: TGTGCCAGCAGCTCGACACTCGCGGCGACCCAGTACTTC. Encoded protein: CASSSTLAATQYF. V and J are TRBV7-2 and TRBJ2-5; D remains unclear. Per the germline V gene, CDR1 is SGHTA and CDR2 is FQGNSA. The CDR3 contains 13 residues. With 4 bases removed from V and 7 bases from J, the gap between germline ends came to 13 bases. Full variable domain (missing parts from reference TRBV7-2 and TRBJ2-5): GAGVSQSPSNKVTEKGKDVELRCDPISGHTALYWYRQSLGQGLEFLIYFQGNSAPDKSGLPSDRFSAERTGGSVSTLTIQRTQQEDSAVYLCASSSTLAATQYFGPGTRLLVL.

In this sample, this clone turned up a few times. The V call is TRBV7-2, the J call TRBJ2-7, with 7 bases matching TRBD1. In germline, CDR1 is SGHTA, CDR2 FQGNSA. CDR3 length: 15 amino acids. Trimming took 5 bases from V and 6 from J; bases not matched to a gene: 13. The CDR3 sequence is CASSVKQGTRSEQYF. In DNA, the CDR3 is TGTGCCAGCAGCGTAAAACAGGGGACGCGGAGCGAGCAGTACTTC.

This clone was picked up a small number of times. This chain connects TRBV21-1 to TRBJ2-7; TRBD1, the table's D call, was not compared with the DNA. TRBV21-1 is a recognized pseudogene. This CDR3 region has 11 residues. CDR3 region: CASSKAPGLYF. The CDR3 DNA reads TGTGCCAGCAGCAAAGCCCCAGGCCTGTACTTC.

CDR3 sequence: CASSPSTGTTGTEAFF. In nucleotides, the CDR3 is TGTGCCAGCAGTCCCTCGACTGGGACAACAGGGACTGAAGCTTTCTTT. This chain links TRBV28 with TRBJ1-1, with D maybe TRBD1 (6 bases). The germline V gene has CDR1 MDHEN and CDR2 SYDVKM. Trimming cost V 5 bases and J 5 bases, with 21 bases left between them. This CDR3 is built from 16 residues.

As to this clone: Other DNA variants within this sample encode the same CDR3. CDR3: CASSLRGLAGGPAINEQYF. In nucleotides, the CDR3 is TGTGCCAGCAGCTTACGGGGACTAGCGGGGGGGCCCGCTATCAACGAGCAGTACTTC. This chain connects TRBV7-2 to TRBJ2-7; 16 bases match TRBD2. With V trimmed by 2 bases and J by 5 bases, 12 bases remained unmatched. The CDR3 totals 19 residues. Looked up from germline, CDR1 is SGHTA and CDR2 is FQGNSA.

This clone was recorded a few times. This sequence joins TRBV2 and TRBJ1-2, with a possible D match to TRBD1 (6 bases). The germline V gene encodes CDR1 SNHLY and CDR2 FYNNEI. The CDR3 is 16 residues long. Trimming left V 3 bases short and J 2 bases short, with 16 bases between. CDR3 sequence reads: CASSELRGGRNYGYTF. CDR3 sequence (DNA): TGTGCCAGCAGTGAGCTGCGCGGGGGGCGCAACTATGGCTACACCTTC.

There are a few counts of this clone. The rearrangement uses TRBV11-2 and TRBJ1-1, with a weak D call TRBD1 (5 bases). V was clipped by 0 bases and J by 4 bases, with 9 bases between them. The CDR3 is 14 amino acids. Germline values: CDR1 SGHAT, CDR2 FQNNGV. CDR3 nucleotides: TGTGCCAGCAGCTTAGAGAGGACAAGCACTGAAGCTTTCTTT. It translates to CASSLERTSTEAFF.

The V gene is TRBV7-2, the J gene TRBJ2-7, with TRBD2 as a possible D gene (7 bases). The CDR3 is made up of 16 amino acids. V was shortened by 1 base and J by 2 bases, with 15 bases between the two germline ends. Germline CDR1 is SGHTA and CDR2 is FQGNSA. The CDR3 spells CASSLGAGGPTYEQYF. CDR3 coding DNA: TGTGCCAGCAGCTTAGGAGCCGGGGGGCCAACCTACGAGCAGTACTTC.

The sample holds one count of this clone. This chain joins TRBV5-1 and TRBJ1-4; a possible D gene is TRBD1 (5 bases). Germline V CDR1 and CDR2: SGHRS, YFSETQ. Trimming left V 1 base short and J 6 bases short, with 13 bases between. The CDR3 spans 15 residues. The CDR3 coding sequence is TGCGCCAGCAGCTTGAGCGGCCAGGGACATGAAAAACTGTTTTTT. This codes for CASSLSGQGHEKLFF.

This clone has only one observation. This sequence joins TRBV9 and TRBJ2-3, with 12 bases matching TRBD2. The germline CDR1 and CDR2 sequences are SGDLS and YYNGEE. The length of the CDR3 is 16 residues. Trimming at V came to 5 bases and at J to 6 bases, leaving 10 bases not matched to a gene. This CDR3 is CASSPRTSGVVDTQYF. For the CDR3, the DNA is TGTGCCAGCAGTCCTAGGACTAGCGGGGTCGTGGATACGCAGTATTTT. Complete variable domain (other parts from reference TRBV9 and TRBJ2-3): DSGVTQTPKHLITATGQRVTLRCSPRSGDLSVYWYQQSLDQGLQFLIQYYNGEERAKGNILERFSAQQFPDLHSELNLSSLELGDSALYFCASSPRTSGVVDTQYFGPGTRLTVL.

Only a few counts were recorded for this clone. The rearrangement joins TRBV6-5 to TRBJ1-5; D uncertain. The germline gives CDR1 MNHEY, CDR2 SVGAGI. The CDR3 is 14 residues long. V was shortened by 6 bases and J by 1 base, with 10 bases between the two germline ends. The CDR3 loop is CASSPRRSNQPQHF. CDR3 nucleotide sequence: TGTGCCAGCAGCCCTCGACGGAGCAATCAGCCCCAGCATTTT.

This clone was seen ten or more times. The genes are TRBV29-1 and TRBJ2-7; D is perhaps TRBD1 (5 bases). Germline assignment: CDR1 SQVTM and CDR2 ANQGSEA. The CDR3 has 12 amino acids. The germline V and J ends were trimmed by 0 bases and 5 bases, with 8 bases remaining between them. CDR3 coding DNA: TGCAGCGTTGAAGAGGGGCGGAACGAGCAGTACTTC. This gives the protein CSVEEGRNEQYF.

In this sample, this clone turned up many times. The J gene is TRBJ1-6, the V gene TRBV2, with D perhaps TRBD1 (6 bases). The germline V gene has CDR1 SNHLY and CDR2 FYNNEI. V was clipped by 1 base and J by 3 bases, with 7 bases between them. CDR3 length: 15 amino acids. CDR3 region: CASSEDRVYNSPLHF. The CDR3 DNA reads as TGTGCCAGCAGTGAAGACAGGGTCTATAATTCACCCCTCCACTTT.

This clone was counted between two and nine times. The gene calls are TRBV21-1 and TRBJ1-2; the table's D gene call, TRBD1, was not cross checked with the DNA. TRBV21-1 is termed a pseudogene. The CDR3 has 18 residues. The CDR3 spells CASSLPWDRGGMDYGYTF. In DNA form, the CDR3 reads TGTGCCAGCAGCCTTCCTTGGGACAGGGGAGGTATGGACTATGGCTACACCTTC.

This clone appeared a few times. The chain combines TRBV6-5 with TRBJ2-7; weak D call: TRBD2 (6 bases). V was shortened by 0 bases and J by 7 bases, with 19 bases between the two germline ends. The CDR3 is made up of 16 amino acids. Germline-derived CDR1 and CDR2 are MNHEY and SVGAGI. The CDR3 region has the DNA TGTGCCAGCAGTTACTCTCGTGGGGGGATCCCTCGAGAGCAGTACTTC. It yields the protein CASSYSRGGIPREQYF.

V and J are TRBV7-9 and TRBJ1-1; the match to TRBD1 covers 9 bases. The V gene end was trimmed by 5 bases and the J gene end by 1 base; junction bases not matched to a gene: 5. Germline V lookup: CDR1 SEHNR, CDR2 FQNEAQ (reference sequence). This CDR3 is 15 amino acids long. CDR3 protein: CASSRTGAGNTEAFF. CDR3 sequence (DNA): TGTGCCAGCAGCCGGACAGGGGCTGGGAACACTGAAGCTTTCTTT.

V usage is TRBV9 and J usage is TRBJ2-1; 7 positions agree with TRBD1. After removal of 0 bases from V and 4 bases from J, the junction contained 4 bases not matched to a gene. Germline assignment: CDR1 SGDLS and CDR2 YYNGEE. The CDR3 contains 15 residues. DNA for the CDR3: TGTGCCAGCAGCGTAGAGAGGGGGCATTACAATGAGCAGTTCTTC. This gives the protein CASSVERGHYNEQFF.